A single sample gave rise to the 27 T cell receptor beta chains below, sequenced in a study of blood T cells in healthy people across ages. Combining a sample-barcoded 5' primer with a J-beta primer mix, a second PCR ran for about 7 to 11 cycles. TCRdb re-called the 5' RACE reads with MiXCR, one entry per CDR3 protein. The sample consists of 550,000 to 600,000 distinct CDR3 sequences, 45% to 55% of them appearing once. The sample taken for sequencing was blood. These receptors all come from a man at least 80 years old in good health.

This clonotype was detected a few times. The chain's CDR3 is CSARVTGLNYEQYF. In DNA, the CDR3 is TGCAGTGCTAGAGTGACAGGCTTAAACTACGAGCAGTACTTC. The chain links TRBV20-1 to TRBJ2-7, with a possible D match to TRBD1 (6 bases). CDR1 is DFQATT and CDR2 is SNEGSKA in the germline V gene (reference sequence). The CDR3 is 14 amino acids. The germline V and J ends were trimmed by 1 base and 3 bases, with 13 bases remaining between them.

The table lists this clonotype with many counts. The gene calls are TRBV7-2 and TRBJ2-4; 11 bases line up with TRBD2. Germline V lookup: CDR1 SGHTA, CDR2 FQGNSA. V lost 0 bases and J lost 7; bases outside the gene matches: 5. CDR3 length: 16 residues. The DNA of the CDR3 is TGTGCCAGCAGCTTAGCGTTAGCGGGGGGGCTGAACATTCAGTACTTC. Its translation: CASSLALAGGLNIQYF.

With respect to this clonotype: This may stem from a read error, because a much larger clone lies one nucleotide away. The genes are TRBV6-5 and TRBJ1-2; tentatively, D is TRBD1 (5 bases). The CDR3 covers 14 residues. Germline CDR1 MNHEY, CDR2 SVGAGI. CDR3 in amino acids: CASSYSAREVGCTF. The DNA of the CDR3 is TGTGCCAGCAGTTACTCCGCCAGGGAAGTTGGCTGCACCTTC.

The chain carries TRBV30 and TRBJ1-1; D remains ambiguous. The CDR3 is 11 amino acids. The germline CDR1 and CDR2 sequences are GTSNPN and SVGIG (reference sequence). Trimming took off 0 bases at V and 11 bases at J, with 10 bases between the two ends. CDR3 protein: CAWSVSGAAFF. CDR3 nucleotides: TGTGCCTGGAGTGTATCGGGAGCGGCTTTCTTT.

The rearrangement links TRBV5-6 to TRBJ1-1, with 11 bases fitting TRBD1. Germline assignment: CDR1 SGHDT and CDR2 YYEEEE. V was clipped by 5 bases and J by 3 bases; unmatched bases: 3. The CDR3 has 14 residues. The CDR3 nucleotides are TGTGCCAGCAGGGGGGACAGGGGGTACACTGAAGCTTTCTTT. Amino acid sequence: CASRGDRGYTEAFF. Together with reference TRBV5-6 and TRBJ1-1, the CDR3 gives the full variable domain: DAGVTQSPTHLIKTRGQQVTLRCSPKSGHDTVSWYQQALGQGPQFIFQYYEEEERQRGNFPDRFSGHQFPNYSSELNVNALLLGDSALYLCASRGDRGYTEAFFGQGTRLTVV.

This clonotype was counted only a few times. The chain joins TRBV4-3 to TRBJ1-6, with 8 bases matching TRBD1. The CDR3 loop spans 16 amino acids. From germline, CDR1 is LGHNA and CDR2 YSLEER. The junction had 3 bases not matched to a gene; V was cut back by 0 bases and J by 5 bases. Here the CDR3 DNA reads TGCGCCAGCAGCCAAGAACAGGGGGAGGATAATTCACCCCTCCACTTT. Residues: CASSQEQGEDNSPLHF.

The chain combines TRBV7-2 with TRBJ2-7, with D uncertain. Trimming left V 3 bases short and J 2 bases short, with 11 bases between. Germline V gene lookup returns CDR1 SGHTA and CDR2 FQGNSA. The CDR3 extends over 14 amino acids. DNA for the CDR3: TGTGCCAGCAGCTTGTCCGCCAGCACCTACGAGCAGTACTTC. Protein: CASSLSASTYEQYF.

This clonotype occurred a few times. This chain uses TRBV29-1 with TRBJ2-7; possibly TRBD2 for D (6 bases). The germline CDR1 and CDR2 sequences are SQVTM and ANQGSEA. The CDR3 is 11 amino acids. V lost 3 bases and J 9 bases, leaving 12 bases between the germline ends. CDR3 in DNA: TGCAGCGTTGAGAGCGGGCCGGGGCAGTACTTC. It translates to CSVESGPGQYF.

This clonotype occurred a few times. V gene TRBV6-1 combines with J gene TRBJ1-4, with 11 bases matching TRBD1. The CDR3 has 16 residues. The trim removed 1 base at V and 6 bases at J, leaving 4 bases unmatched. Germline CDR1 is MNHNS and CDR2 is SASEGT. CDR3: CASSEGLGQGDEKLFF. The CDR3 region has the DNA TGTGCCAGCAGTGAAGGGCTGGGACAGGGGGATGAAAAACTGTTTTTT.

This clonotype has ten or more counts. The rearrangement uses TRBV11-2 and TRBJ2-1; D is perhaps TRBD2 (5 bases). Per the germline V gene, CDR1 is SGHAT and CDR2 is FQNNGV. With 0 bases removed from V and 4 bases from J, the gap between germline ends came to 7 bases. The CDR3 is 14 residues long. CDR3 residues: CASSLESGYNEQFF. The CDR3 region has the DNA TGTGCCAGCAGCTTAGAGTCGGGGTACAATGAGCAGTTCTTC.

This clonotype has ten or more counts. The V and J genes are TRBV5-1 and TRBJ2-1; 7 bases agree with TRBD2. Germline loops: CDR1 SGHRS, CDR2 YFSETQ. With V trimmed by 2 bases and J by 7 bases, 9 bases remained unmatched. This CDR3 is built from 15 residues. DNA of the CDR3: TGCGCCAGCAGCTTAACTAGCCTCGGGGGGAATGAGCAGTTCTTC. It specifies CASSLTSLGGNEQFF.

This clonotype occurred a few times. The chain employs TRBV28 and TRBJ2-3; 7 bases are a match to TRBD2. Germline trimming cut 8 bases from V and 2 bases from J; bases unmatched to any gene: 7. The CDR3 contains 14 residues. Germline V gene lookup returns CDR1 MDHEN and CDR2 SYDVKM. Here the CDR3 reads CASRRAGITDTQYF. CDR3 coding DNA: TGTGCCAGCCGGAGAGCGGGGATCACAGATACGCAGTATTTT. Together with reference TRBV28 and TRBJ2-3, the CDR3 gives the full variable domain: DVKVTQSSRYLVKRTGEKVFLECVQDMDHENMFWYRQDPGLGLRLIYFSYDVKMKEKGDIPEGYSVSREKKERFSLILESASTNQTSMYLCASRRAGITDTQYFGPGTRLTVL.

The sample holds many counts of this clonotype. V is TRBV6-6 and J is TRBJ2-3, with D maybe TRBD2 (6 bases). CDR1 is MNHNY, CDR2 SVGAGI, per germline (reference sequence). Between the trimmed V and J ends, which lost 6 bases and 1 base, there was a span of 8 bases. This CDR3 spans 13 amino acids. The CDR3 loop reads CASRWRGTDTQYF. DNA for the CDR3: TGTGCCAGCAGGTGGAGGGGCACAGATACGCAGTATTTT.

This clonotype was recorded a few times. This chain uses TRBV20-1 with TRBJ2-1, with D perhaps given as TRBD1 or TRBD2 (5 bases each). Trimming removed 6 bases from V and 9 bases from J, with 24 bases in between. Germline CDR1 reads DFQATT; CDR2 reads SNEGSKA (reference sequence). CDR3 length equals 15 residues. CDR3 nucleotides: TGCAGTGCCCCCTCTCCCCGGGACGCGGACGGTGAGCAGTTCTTC. This translates into CSAPSPRDADGEQFF.

The chain is built from TRBV24-1 and TRBJ2-1; D is perhaps TRBD2 (7 bases). Germline V lookup: CDR1 KGHDR, CDR2 SFDVKD. Trimming cost V 5 bases and J 9 bases, with 16 bases left between them. The CDR3 loop spans 14 amino acids. The CDR3 region has the DNA TGTGCCACCAGTGGCCAGCGGGGACACAGTGAGCAGTTCTTC. Residues: CATSGQRGHSEQFF.

V and J are TRBV5-1 and TRBJ2-3; 10 nucleotides match TRBD1. With 0 bases clipped from V and 6 bases from J, the junction kept 4 bases outside the gene matches. The CDR3 is made up of 15 amino acids. Germline lookup yields CDR1 SGHRS and CDR2 YFSETQ. CDR3 sequence (DNA): TGCGCCAGCAGCTTGGAGGGACAGGGGTTGGATACGCAGTATTTT. Translated, it gives CASSLEGQGLDTQYF.

This chain joins TRBV28 and TRBJ2-5; D may be TRBD2 (6 bases). The V end lost 4 bases, the J end lost 5 bases, and 23 bases lay between the germline ends. Looked up from germline, CDR1 is MDHEN and CDR2 is SYDVKM. The CDR3 covers 17 residues. CDR3 region: CASSSMGGLQARETQYF. The CDR3 nucleotides read TGTGCCAGCAGTTCTATGGGGGGACTGCAGGCTCGGGAGACCCAGTACTTC.

This clonotype was found a few times. The V and J genes are TRBV20-1 and TRBJ2-7, with D perhaps TRBD1 (6 bases). This CDR3 is 13 amino acids long. V lost 4 bases, J lost 0 bases, and 10 bases lay in between. CDR1 and CDR2 from the germline V gene are DFQATT and SNEGSKA (reference sequence). For the CDR3, the DNA is TGCAGTGCTACGACAGGTGGCTCCTACGAGCAGTACTTC. This translates into CSATTGGSYEQYF.

The chain combines TRBV29-1 with TRBJ2-5; 7 bases fit TRBD1. This CDR3 contains 12 residues. Trimming took 8 bases from V and 5 from J; bases not matched to a gene: 8. Looked up from germline, CDR1 is SQVTM and CDR2 is ANQGSEA. This chain's CDR3 is CSQRQGPETQYF. The CDR3 DNA follows: TGCAGCCAAAGACAGGGCCCCGAGACCCAGTACTTC.

This chain's CDR3 is CASSAQGQGNTEAFF. Here the CDR3 DNA reads TGTGCCAGCAGCGCTCAGGGGCAAGGGAACACTGAAGCTTTCTTT. This chain uses TRBV7-9 with TRBJ1-1; the D gene is possibly TRBD1 (6 bases). Between the trimmed V and J ends, which lost 5 bases and 1 base, there was a span of 14 bases. Germline CDR1 is SEHNR and CDR2 is FQNEAQ (reference sequence). The CDR3 is 15 amino acids.

The chain combines TRBV9 with TRBJ2-3, with unresolved D. The V end was cut by 1 base, the J end by 5 bases, with 11 bases between. Germline CDR1 is SGDLS and CDR2 is YYNGEE. This CDR3 contains 14 residues. The CDR3, as DNA: TGTGCCAGCAGCGTACAAGTCAGGCAAGATACGCAGTATTTT. This encodes CASSVQVRQDTQYF.

The chain employs TRBV30 and TRBJ2-7; a possible D gene is TRBD2 (5 bases). The CDR3 totals 13 residues. Trimming removed 4 bases from V and 1 base from J, with 11 bases in between. CDR1 GTSNPN and CDR2 SVGIG come from the germline V gene (reference sequence). The CDR3, as DNA: TGTGCCTGGACACCCAGCGGATCCTACGAGCAGTACTTC. Translating it yields CAWTPSGSYEQYF.

This chain links TRBV7-9 with TRBJ2-2; a possible D gene is TRBD2 (5 bases). Germline CDR1 reads SEHNR; CDR2 reads FQNEAQ (reference sequence). Trimming cost V 6 bases and J 0 bases, with 8 bases left between them. The CDR3 sequence is 14 residues long. For the CDR3, the DNA is TGTGCCAGCAGTTCGGGATCGAACACCGGGGAGCTGTTTTTT. It specifies CASSSGSNTGELFF.

The J gene is TRBJ2-5, the V gene TRBV20-1; D unclear. Germline CDR1 DFQATT, CDR2 SNEGSKA (reference sequence). The CDR3 has 13 residues. V was trimmed by 4 bases and J by 5 bases, leaving 14 bases between them. The CDR3 here is CSATRTVGETQYF. CDR3 sequence (DNA): TGCAGTGCTACCAGGACGGTGGGGGAGACCCAGTACTTC.

The chain recombines TRBV20-1 with TRBJ1-1; possible D gene TRBD1, 6 bases. Germline V gene sequence: CDR1 DFQATT, CDR2 SNEGSKA (reference sequence). The CDR3 loop spans 13 amino acids. The CDR3 nucleotides are TGCAGCGGGGGGCCAGACAGTAAAAATGAAGCTTTCTTT. This gives the protein CSGGPDSKNEAFF.

This chain connects TRBV30 to TRBJ1-2; TRBD1 is a possible D gene (6 bases). Trimming stripped 2 bases from V and 5 bases from J, with 9 bases between. The germline CDR1 and CDR2 sequences are GTSNPN and SVGIG (reference sequence). This CDR3 has 12 amino acids. The CDR3, as DNA: TGTGCCTGGAGTAGGCAGGGGTATGGCTACACCTTC. Translating gives CAWSRQGYGYTF.

The V and J genes are TRBV5-1 and TRBJ2-1; 7 positions match TRBD1. The DNA matches TRBJ2-7 better at its end, which makes the J call doubtful. This CDR3 comprises 15 residues. Germline loops: CDR1 SGHRS, CDR2 YFSETQ. The CDR3 nucleotides are TGCGCCAGCAGCTTGCTGTCAGGGGGAGCCAATGAGCAGTACTTC. This sequence encodes CASSLLSGGANEQYF.